The rows below give T cell receptor beta chains drawn from one sample of a study of blood T cell repertoires in COVID-19. Libraries were prepared by immunoSEQ multiplex PCR; TCRdb keeps only in-frame clonotypes and omits some of them. The repertoire holds about 200,000 clones, with more than 70% as singletons. The sequencing sample was made of PBMCs or T cells enriched from blood (not recorded which). All receptors come from a man in his forties or fifties with acute COVID-19. Both conserved end residues are part of each CDR3. A D gene is named only where the DNA matches it firmly. The size entry is marked missing in some rows and otherwise reads once, few, many or a size class.

V gene	clone size	J gene	D gene	CDR3 DNA	CDR3 protein
TRBV19	NA	TRBJ2-1	NA	TGTGCCAGTAGACACAGACTACGGGTTGGAACCTACAATGAGCAGTTCTTC	CASRHRLRVGTYNEQFF
TRBV28	NA	TRBJ2-1	NA	TGTGCCAGCAGTCATAACAGAATTTACTACAATGAGCAGTTCTTC	CASSHNRIYYNEQFF
TRBV5-6	NA	TRBJ2-5	NA	TGTGCCAGCAGCTTGACGCGGGCTGAAGAGACCCAGTACTTC	CASSLTRAEETQYF
TRBV5-6	few	TRBJ1-2	TRBD1	TGTGCCAGCTCTTCGGGGACAGGTTCGCTCTATGGCTACACCTTC	CASSSGTGSLYGYTF
TRBV3-1/TRBV3-2	NA	TRBJ2-3	TRBD2	TGTGCCAGCAGCCACCCGAGCGGGAGTCCAGATACGCAGTATTTT	CASSHPSGSPDTQYF
TRBV27	NA	TRBJ2-7	NA	TGTGCCAGCAGTCTAAAGGACACCTACGAGCAGTACTTC	CASSLKDTYEQYF
TRBV15	once	TRBJ1-4	NA	TGTGCCACCAGCAGAGCCAGGGTTCAGGATGAAAAACTGTTTTTT	CATSRARVQDEKLFF
TRBV6-5	NA	TRBJ2-3	TRBD1	TGTGCCAGCAGACCACCGGGACAGGGGAAAAATACGCAGTATTTT	CASRPPGQGKNTQYF
TRBV28	NA	TRBJ2-5	TRBD1	TGTGCCAGCAGCCCGAGGAAAGGGGGCGTTGAGACCCAGTACTTC	CASSPRKGGVETQYF
TRBV4-1	NA	TRBJ1-2	TRBD1	TGCGCCAGCAGCCCACGAGGGGGCAATGGCTACACCTTC	CASSPRGGNGYTF
TRBV27	NA	TRBJ1-1	TRBD1	TGTGCCAGCAGCCGTGGGACAGAACAAGCTTTCTTT	CASSRGTEQAFF
TRBV5-1	NA	TRBJ2-4	TRBD1	TGCGCCAGCAGCTCAGGACAGGGTGGAACGAGGAACATTCAGTACTTC	CASSSGQGGTRNIQYF
TRBV12-3/TRBV12-4	NA	TRBJ2-6	NA	TGTGCCAGCAGTCGTCCTGGGGCCAACGTCCTGACTTTC	CASSRPGANVLTF
TRBV10-3	NA	TRBJ2-3	NA	TGTGCCATCAGTGAGAGACGGGACACAGATACGCAGTATTTT	CAISERRDTDTQYF
TRBV7-2	NA	TRBJ2-1	NA	TGTGCCAGCAGCCCCTCCGCGAGCTCCTACAATGAGCAGTTCTTC	CASSPSASSYNEQFF
TRBV3-1/TRBV3-2	NA	TRBJ1-1	NA	TGTGCCAGCAGCCGGAGCACTGAAGCTTTCTTT	CASSRSTEAFF
TRBV15	NA	TRBJ2-3	NA	TGTGCCACCAGCAGAGGGGGTAGCGGCACAGATACGCAGTATTTT	CATSRGGSGTDTQYF
TRBV2	NA	TRBJ1-4	TRBD1	TGTGCCAGCAGGAAGACAGGGACCTCGGGGGAACTGTTTTTT	CASRKTGTSGELFF
TRBV11-2	NA	TRBJ1-3	NA	TGTGCCAGCAGGCCGCTCGGGTTGGCCACCATATATTTT	CASRPLGLATIYF
TRBV10-3	few	TRBJ2-5	NA	TGTGCCATCAGTGATGGCGGGGGCAGAGAGACCCAGTACTTC	CAISDGGGRETQYF
TRBV9	NA	TRBJ2-1	TRBD2	TGTGCCAGCAGCCGGCTAGCGGGAACCTACAATGAGCAGTTCTTC	CASSRLAGTYNEQFF
TRBV27	NA	TRBJ2-2	NA	TGTGCCAGCAGCCGGACTAGGGGGGCCACCGGGGAGCTGTTTTTT	CASSRTRGATGELFF
TRBV15	NA	TRBJ1-2	TRBD1	TGTGCCACCAGCAGAGATCTGACAGGGGTCAACTATGGCTACACCTTC	CATSRDLTGVNYGYTF
TRBV30	NA	TRBJ1-2	NA	TGTGCCTGGAGTGTGGGGAATAAGGGGATGAGAACGTCGAGGAACTATGGCTACACCTTC	CAWSVGNKGMRTSRNYGYTF
TRBV24-1	once	TRBJ1-1	NA	TGTGCCACCAGTAAGGGACTACCGAACACTGAAGCTTTCTTT	CATSKGLPNTEAFF
TRBV4-1	NA	TRBJ1-5	NA	TGCGCCAGCAGCCTTATACAGGGTAATCAGCCCCAGCATTTT	CASSLIQGNQPQHF
TRBV10-2	once	TRBJ1-2	NA	TGCGCCACCTTGTGGGAGGGCTCGAACTCTGGCTACACCTTC	CATLWEGSNSGYTF
TRBV4-2	NA	TRBJ2-5	TRBD2	TGTGCCAGCAGCCAAGAATCCAGCGGGAGCTCATTCGGGTACCAAGAGACCCAGTACTTC	CASSQESSGSSFGYQETQYF
TRBV5-5	NA	TRBJ2-5	NA	TGTGCCAGCAACAGTAATACAGGGGGGGAAGAGACCCAGTACTTC	CASNSNTGGEETQYF
TRBV24-1	NA	TRBJ2-1	TRBD2	TGTGCCACCAGTCAAAGCGGGAGGGCCCCAGGGGATGAGCAGTTCTTC	CATSQSGRAPGDEQFF
TRBV28	NA	TRBJ1-5	TRBD1	TGTGCCAGCAGTCCCGACAGGGCGGGAATTCAGCCCCAGCATTTT	CASSPDRAGIQPQHF
TRBV27	NA	TRBJ1-6	NA	TGTGCCAGCAGAGACAGTTCCTCCTATAATTCACCCCTCCACTTT	CASRDSSSYNSPLHF
TRBV9	NA	TRBJ2-7	TRBD2	TGTGCCAGCAGCCCGTCCGGGACTAGCGCTAACGAGCAGTACTTC	CASSPSGTSANEQYF
TRBV24-1	NA	TRBJ2-1	NA	TGTGCCACCGGAGGCAGGGGCTCCTACAATGAGCAGTTCTTC	CATGGRGSYNEQFF
TRBV6-1	NA	TRBJ2-7	NA	TGTGCCAGCAGTGATGCGCACGGAGACCCCTACGAGCAGTACTTC	CASSDAHGDPYEQYF
TRBV27	NA	TRBJ1-5	NA	TGTGCCAGCGCGGAGGGTCCAAGCAATCAGCCCCAGCATTTT	CASAEGPSNQPQHF
TRBV13	few	TRBJ1-3	TRBD1	TGTGCCAGCAGCCCAGGACAGGCGCTTAGGGGAAACACCATATATTTT	CASSPGQALRGNTIYF
TRBV7-3	NA	TRBJ2-2	NA	TGTGCCAGCAGCTTTCTAAGGAACACCGGGGAGCTGTTTTTT	CASSFLRNTGELFF
TRBV7-2	NA	TRBJ1-3	NA	TGTGCCAGCAGCTTAAGCCAGGGAGGTGGAAACACCATATATTTT	CASSLSQGGGNTIYF
TRBV5-1	NA	TRBJ1-3	TRBD1	TGCGCCAGCAGCAGCGGACAGGCCTCTGGAAACACCATATATTTT	CASSSGQASGNTIYF
TRBV6-2/TRBV6-3	few	TRBJ2-5	TRBD1	TGTGCCAGCAGTATCCGGGACAGGGGGCAAGAGACCCAGTACTTC	CASSIRDRGQETQYF
TRBV9	NA	TRBJ1-2	TRBD1	TGTGCCAGCAGCGTATTACAGGGGGCAAGGGGCTACACCTTC	CASSVLQGARGYTF
TRBV5-1	NA	TRBJ1-1	NA	TGCGCCAGCAGCTTGGGGGCAGGGGTGAACACTGAAGCTTTCTTT	CASSLGAGVNTEAFF
TRBV12-3/TRBV12-4	NA	TRBJ1-4	NA	TGTGCCACCGGGACTTCCTTCGGACTACTGTTTTTT	CATGTSFGLLFF